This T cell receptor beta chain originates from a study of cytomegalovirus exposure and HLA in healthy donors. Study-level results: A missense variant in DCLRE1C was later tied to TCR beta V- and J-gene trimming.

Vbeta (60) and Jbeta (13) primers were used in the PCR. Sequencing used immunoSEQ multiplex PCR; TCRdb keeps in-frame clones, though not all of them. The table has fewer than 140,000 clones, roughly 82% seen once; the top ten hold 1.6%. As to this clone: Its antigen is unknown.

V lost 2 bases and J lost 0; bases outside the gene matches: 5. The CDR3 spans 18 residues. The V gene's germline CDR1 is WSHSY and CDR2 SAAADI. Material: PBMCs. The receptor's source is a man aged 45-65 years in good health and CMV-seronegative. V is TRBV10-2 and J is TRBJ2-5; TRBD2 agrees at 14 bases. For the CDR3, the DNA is TGCGCCAGCAGTGAGGGACTAGCGGGGGGCTGGTACCAAGAGACCCAGTACTTC. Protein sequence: CASSEGLAGGWYQETQYF.